This TCR beta chain stems from a study of T cell responses to AZD1222 COVID-19 vaccine. Germline CDR1 is MNHEY and CDR2 is SMNVEV (reference sequence). The J segment lost 8 bases and the V segment lost 2 bases, leaving 7 bases of the junction unmatched. The CDR3 loop spans 16 amino acids. Generated by immunoSEQ multiplex PCR, the TCRdb table keeps only in-frame clones and is missing some. The repertoire has about 150,000 clones, roughly nine tenths of them found once; the top ten carry approximately 1.5%. This chain uses TRBV27 with TRBJ1-4, with 11 bases matching TRBD1. Source: peripheral blood, taken on day 0 of AZD1222 vaccination. The sequence derives from an adult in good health. The CDR3 spells CASSLLPGQGEEKLFF. In DNA form, the CDR3 reads TGTGCCAGCAGTTTACTCCCGGGACAGGGGGAGGAAAAACTGTTTTTT.